This note documents a single T cell receptor (beta chain) sequence. These data originate in a study of CD8 T cells in Susac syndrome. RNA was extracted with the RNeasy kit, and a quantity of about 0.45 to 1 ug was reverse transcribed using random hexamers. TCRdb called the immunoSEQ multiplex PCR reads again in MiXCR, with one record for every CDR3 protein. This table has roughly 200,000 distinct CDR3 sequences, around 93% appearing once. The germline gives CDR1 SQVTM, CDR2 ANQGSEA. This CDR3 is 13 amino acids long. The ends lost 2 bases at V and 4 bases at J; junction bases unmatched: 3. The TCR was taken from a human donor with multiple sclerosis. J is TRBJ2-5 and V is TRBV29-1; 8 bases are a match to TRBD2. What was sequenced was CD4+ T cells from PBMCs. CDR3 in amino acids: CSVEIGGGETQYF. The CDR3 DNA reads as TGCAGCGTTGAAATCGGGGGGGGAGAGACCCAGTACTTC.